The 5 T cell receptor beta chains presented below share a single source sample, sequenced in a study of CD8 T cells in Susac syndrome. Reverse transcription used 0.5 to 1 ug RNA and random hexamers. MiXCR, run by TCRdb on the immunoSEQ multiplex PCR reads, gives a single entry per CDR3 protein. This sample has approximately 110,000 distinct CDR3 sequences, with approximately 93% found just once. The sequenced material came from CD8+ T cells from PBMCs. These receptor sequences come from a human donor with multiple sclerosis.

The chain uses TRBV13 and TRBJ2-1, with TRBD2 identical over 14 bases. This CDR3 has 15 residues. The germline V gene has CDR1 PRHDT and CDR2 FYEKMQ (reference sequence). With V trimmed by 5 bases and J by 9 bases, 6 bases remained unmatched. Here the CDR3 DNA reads TGTGCCAGCAGCACGGGACTAGCGGGAGAAGGTGAGCAGTTCTTC. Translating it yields CASSTGLAGEGEQFF.

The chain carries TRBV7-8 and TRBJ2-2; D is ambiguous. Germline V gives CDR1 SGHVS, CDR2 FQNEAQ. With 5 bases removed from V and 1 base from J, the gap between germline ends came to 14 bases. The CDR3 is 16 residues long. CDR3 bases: TGTGCCAGCAGCCTCTGGCGGAACCTGAACACCGGGGAGCTGTTTTTT. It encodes CASSLWRNLNTGELFF.

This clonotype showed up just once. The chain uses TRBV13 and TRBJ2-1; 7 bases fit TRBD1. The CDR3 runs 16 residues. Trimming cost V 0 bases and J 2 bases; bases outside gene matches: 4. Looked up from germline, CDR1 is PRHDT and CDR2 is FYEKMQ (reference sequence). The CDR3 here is CASSLGRGPPYNEQFF. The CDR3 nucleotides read TGTGCCAGCAGCTTAGGGAGGGGGCCCCCCTACAATGAGCAGTTCTTC.

CDR3 coding DNA: TGTGCCAGCAGCTTAGGGATAGGCTCCTACAATGAGCAGTTCTTC. Residues: CASSLGIGSYNEQFF. This chain uses TRBV7-3 with TRBJ2-1, with no clear D. Trimming took off 2 bases at V and 0 bases at J, with 8 bases between the two ends. The germline CDR1 and CDR2 sequences are SGHTA and FQGTGA. The CDR3 is made up of 15 amino acids.

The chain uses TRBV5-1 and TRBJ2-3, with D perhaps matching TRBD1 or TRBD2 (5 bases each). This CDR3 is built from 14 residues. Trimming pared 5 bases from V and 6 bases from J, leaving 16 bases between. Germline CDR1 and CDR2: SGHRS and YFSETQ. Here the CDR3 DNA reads TGCGCCAGCAGAATTCACGGGGCCCCCGATACGCAGTATTTT. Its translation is CASRIHGAPDTQYF.